One sample yielded the 29 T cell receptor beta chains listed below, sequenced in a study of cytomegalovirus exposure and HLA in healthy donors. Vbeta (60) and Jbeta (13) primers were used in the PCR. Profiled with immunoSEQ multiplex PCR; TCRdb holds only in-frame clones, not every one. The sample includes 130,000 or so clones, 88% seen only once; the top ten take roughly 0.5%. Sequenced material: PBMCs. The receptors here all came from a woman in her 40s in good health and CMV-seronegative.

V usage is TRBV5-1 and J usage is TRBJ2-5, with D unclear. The CDR3 has 14 amino acids. Germline loops: CDR1 SGHRS, CDR2 YFSETQ. The V end lost 0 bases, the J end lost 3 bases, and 9 bases lay between the germline ends. CDR3 coding DNA: TGCGCCAGCAGCTTGGCCCGAATAGAAGAGACCCAGTACTTC. This encodes CASSLARIEETQYF.

The chain is built from TRBV10-3 and TRBJ2-3, with D tentatively TRBD2 (5 bases). Germline CDR1 reads ENHRY; CDR2 reads SYGVKD. This CDR3 contains 16 residues. V lost 0 bases to trimming and J lost 1 base, with 11 bases between them. In nucleotides, the CDR3 is TGTGCCATCAGTGAGTCTATGCGGGCTGGCACAGATACGCAGTATTTT. It specifies CAISESMRAGTDTQYF.

The chain has TRBV21-1 and TRBJ1-1. TRBV21-1 is reported as a pseudogene. This CDR3 region has 13 residues. The CDR3 region is CASSKVWNTEAFF. CDR3 nucleotide sequence: TGTGCCAGCAGCAAAGTATGGAACACTGAAGCTTTCTTT.

The rearrangement joins TRBV9 to TRBJ2-7; 10 bases are a match to TRBD1. V lost 3 bases and J lost 2; bases outside the gene matches: 8. The CDR3 consists of 16 residues. Per the germline V gene, CDR1 is SGDLS and CDR2 is YYNGEE. For the CDR3, the DNA is TGTGCCAGCAGCGCGGGACAGGGGCTTTCCCCCTACGAGCAGTACTTC. Its translation is CASSAGQGLSPYEQYF.

V and J are TRBV19 and TRBJ1-2, with D possibly matching TRBD1 (6 bases). The CDR3 is 15 amino acids. CDR1 LNHDA and CDR2 SQIVND come from the germline V gene (reference sequence). Trimming pared 5 bases from V and 8 bases from J, leaving 21 bases between. The DNA of the CDR3 is TGTGCCAGTAGTCCGGCCCCAGGGGCATCGGGAGGCTACACCTTC. Its translation: CASSPAPGASGGYTF.

The chain uses TRBV2 and TRBJ2-1; 8 bases are a match to TRBD1. Unmatched junction bases numbered 7, after V lost 7 bases and J lost 8 bases. Germline V CDR1 and CDR2: SNHLY, FYNNEI. This CDR3 is 13 amino acids long. This CDR3 is CASKGQVYDEQFF. CDR3 nucleotides: TGTGCCAGCAAGGGACAGGTATACGATGAGCAGTTCTTC. Full variable domain (remainder filled in from reference TRBV2 and TRBJ2-1): EPEVTQTPSHQVTQMGQEVILRCVPISNHLYFYWYRQILGQKVEFLVSFYNNEISEKSEIFDDQFSVERPDGSNFTLKIRSTKLEDSAMYFCASKGQVYDEQFFGPGTRLTVL.

The J gene is TRBJ2-1, the V gene TRBV27; TRBD2 aligns across 7 bases. After removal of 2 bases from V and 1 base from J, the junction contained 2 bases not matched to a gene. CDR1 is MNHEY and CDR2 is SMNVEV in the germline V gene (reference sequence). CDR3 length: 15 amino acids. CDR3 coding DNA: TGTGCCAGCAGTTTACGGGGAGGGTCCTACAATGAGCAGTTCTTC. This codes for CASSLRGGSYNEQFF.

CDR3 sequence: CASSLPGTAGNTIYF. For the CDR3, the DNA is TGTGCCAGCAGCTTACCTGGGACTGCTGGAAACACCATATATTTT. This sequence joins TRBV5-4 and TRBJ1-3, with D perhaps matching TRBD1 (5 bases). CDR3 length: 15 residues. Per germline, CDR1 SGHNT and CDR2 YYREEE (reference sequence). V lost 2 bases and J lost 2, with 11 bases in between. The entire variable domain, with the rest obtained from reference TRBV5-4 and TRBJ1-3, is as follows: ETGVTQSPTHLIKTRGQQVTLRCSSQSGHNTVSWYQQALGQGPQFIFQYYREEENGRGNFPPRFSGLQFPNYSSELNVNALELDDSALYLCASSLPGTAGNTIYFGEGSWLTVV.

The V call is TRBV28, the J call TRBJ2-5; perhaps TRBD2 as D (6 bases). Per the germline V gene, CDR1 is MDHEN and CDR2 is SYDVKM. This CDR3 comprises 15 residues. Trimming shortened V by 4 bases and J by 2 bases, and 14 bases separated the two germline ends. CDR3 DNA: TGTGCCAGCAGTTCGGGCGGGGCGGCTCAAGAGACCCAGTACTTC. This sequence encodes CASSSGGAAQETQYF.

The V gene is TRBV21-1, the J gene TRBJ2-5; the DNA was not used to check the table's D call, TRBD2. TRBV21-1 is a recognized pseudogene. This CDR3 is 14 amino acids long. The CDR3 spells CASSKRQDWETQYF. The CDR3 DNA follows: TGTGCCAGCAGTAAGCGTCAAGATTGGGAGACCCAGTACTTC.

This sequence joins TRBV4-3 and TRBJ2-2, with 9 bases fitting TRBD1. The V and J ends lost 5 bases and 7 bases, in that order; junction bases with no gene match: 11. The length of the CDR3 is 16 residues. Germline-derived CDR1 and CDR2 are LGHNA and YSLEER. The CDR3 sequence is CASSYRDRVFGGELFF. The DNA for the CDR3 is TGCGCCAGCAGCTACCGGGACAGGGTGTTTGGCGGGGAGCTGTTTTTT.

The V gene is TRBV10-1, the J gene TRBJ2-3; 7 nucleotides line up with TRBD2. Germline values: CDR1 WNHNN, CDR2 SYGVQD (reference sequence). Unmatched junction bases numbered 6, after V lost 2 bases and J lost 4 bases. The CDR3 is 15 residues long. Here the CDR3 reads CASSETLAAADTQYF. CDR3 in DNA: TGCGCCAGCAGTGAGACCCTAGCGGCGGCAGATACGCAGTATTTT.

The chain joins TRBV6-4 to TRBJ1-1, with D maybe TRBD1 (6 bases). Between the trimmed V and J ends, which lost 9 bases and 0 bases, there was a span of 11 bases. The germline gives CDR1 MRHNA, CDR2 SNTAGT. The CDR3 covers 13 residues. DNA for the CDR3: TGTGCCAGATACGGACAGCTGAACACTGAAGCTTTCTTT. Residues: CARYGQLNTEAFF.

This chain connects TRBV14 to TRBJ2-2, with a weak D call TRBD1 (6 bases). Per the germline V gene, CDR1 is SGHDN and CDR2 is FVKESK. The CDR3 runs to 14 residues. V shed 7 bases and J shed 4 bases, with 13 bases lying between them. The CDR3 DNA reads as TGTGCCAGCACCGGGACAAACCCCACCGGGGAGCTGTTTTTT. This sequence encodes CASTGTNPTGELFF.

This rearrangement joins TRBV4-1 to TRBJ1-2; tentative D call: TRBD1 (6 bases). This CDR3 spans 15 amino acids. Germline CDR1 and CDR2: MGHRA and YSYEKL. Between the trimmed V and J ends, which lost 4 bases and 5 bases, there was a span of 17 bases. CDR3 in amino acids: CASSPVGGGQYGYTF. CDR3 nucleotide sequence: TGCGCCAGCAGCCCCGTGGGGGGGGGACAATATGGCTACACCTTC.

The chain has TRBV18 and TRBJ1-4; 8 bases are shared with TRBD1. The CDR3 covers 16 residues. Looked up from germline, CDR1 is KGHSH and CDR2 is LQKENI. Losses at the gene ends were 1 base for V and 5 bases for J; bases not matched to a gene: 6. Here the CDR3 reads CASSPRQTGGNEKLFF. For the CDR3, the DNA is TGTGCCAGCTCACCACGGCAAACAGGGGGGAATGAAAAACTGTTTTTT.

The chain has TRBV27 and TRBJ2-5, with D possibly TRBD1 on 5 matching bases. The DNA end lines up better with TRBJ2-7; the J call may be wrong. The CDR3 extends over 13 amino acids. Germline values: CDR1 MNHEY, CDR2 SMNVEV (reference sequence). The CDR3 loop is CASSQGQLYEQYF. CDR3 bases: TGTGCCAGCAGCCAGGGTCAGCTCTACGAGCAGTACTTC.

The chain employs TRBV5-1 and TRBJ2-7; 8 bases are shared with TRBD2. The CDR3 contains 14 residues. Germline V gene lookup returns CDR1 SGHRS and CDR2 YFSETQ. V gave up 3 bases and J gave up 2 bases; unmatched junction bases: 4. For the CDR3, the DNA is TGCGCCAGCAGCTCCATGACTAGCGCCTACGAGCAGTACTTC. Translating it yields CASSSMTSAYEQYF.

Regarding this clone: Relative to the germline gene, one junction end is altered; a read error may explain this. This chain connects TRBV7-9 to TRBJ1-2; D unresolved. The CDR3 loop spans 12 amino acids. The germline CDR1 and CDR2 sequences are SEHNR and FQNEAQ (reference sequence). The CDR3 DNA follows: TGTTCCAGCAATTCAAACAACTATGGCTACGCCTTC. This encodes CSSNSNNYGYAF.

The rearrangement joins TRBV10-3 to TRBJ2-1; D is uncertain. The CDR3 has 11 residues. The V gene's germline CDR1 is ENHRY and CDR2 SYGVKD. V lost 10 bases and J lost 3, with 7 bases in between. The CDR3: CATGNYNEQFF. The CDR3 nucleotides are TGTGCCACCGGTAACTACAATGAGCAGTTCTTC.

This clone was counted only a few times. This chain links TRBV7-9 with TRBJ2-7, with 10 bases that match TRBD1. CDR1 is SEHNR and CDR2 is FQNEAQ in the germline V gene (reference sequence). The CDR3 has 16 residues. Trimming took 6 bases from V and 0 from J; bases not matched to a gene: 8. This CDR3 reads CASSKTGTGASYEQYF. CDR3 coding DNA: TGTGCCAGCAGTAAGACCGGGACAGGGGCCTCCTACGAGCAGTACTTC.

The CDR3 is CASSLWGGTSGSTDTQYF. CDR3 bases: TGCGCCAGCAGCTTGTGGGGTGGGACTAGCGGTAGCACAGATACGCAGTATTTT. V usage is TRBV5-1 and J usage is TRBJ2-3; 11 nucleotides line up with TRBD2. This CDR3 has 18 amino acids. The J segment lost 0 bases and the V segment lost 1 base, leaving 7 bases of the junction unmatched. Germline CDR1 is SGHRS and CDR2 is YFSETQ.

The CDR3 DNA is TGTGCCTGGAGTATTCGACCGCAGGACACTGAAGCTTTCTTT. Residues: CAWSIRPQDTEAFF. The chain carries TRBV30 and TRBJ1-1; D ambiguous. Germline CDR1 is GTSNPN and CDR2 is SVGIG (reference sequence). Trimming removed 2 bases at V and 3 bases at J, with 13 bases between. The CDR3 contains 14 residues.

This rearrangement joins TRBV11-3 to TRBJ2-2; TRBD2 agrees at 7 bases. This CDR3 has 16 residues. V dropped 2 bases and J dropped 4; count of bases not matched to a gene: 7. The germline CDR1 and CDR2 sequences are SGHNT and YENEEA. CDR3 nucleotide sequence: TGTGCCAGCAGCTTATCGTGGGAGGGTAGCACCGGGGAGCTGTTTTTT. Translated, it gives CASSLSWEGSTGELFF.

This chain connects TRBV7-6 to TRBJ2-7; TRBD2 matches 8 bases. Germline trimming cut 3 bases from V and 1 base from J; bases unmatched to any gene: 11. CDR1 SGHVS and CDR2 FNYEAQ come from the germline V gene. The CDR3 length is 17 residues. The CDR3 reads CASSFGRGSGKSYEQYF. CDR3 bases: TGTGCCAGCAGCTTTGGGCGAGGTAGCGGGAAATCCTACGAGCAGTACTTC.

The chain links TRBV29-1 to TRBJ2-7, with TRBD2 matching 8 bases. V lost 4 bases to trimming and J lost 4 bases; unmatched junction nucleotides: 6. CDR1 SQVTM and CDR2 ANQGSEA come from the germline V gene. The CDR3 consists of 13 residues. This chain's CDR3 is CSVANGRGYEQYF. For the CDR3, the DNA is TGCAGCGTTGCGAACGGGAGGGGGTACGAGCAGTACTTC.

This rearrangement joins TRBV2 to TRBJ2-1, with 11 bases lining up with TRBD2. From germline, CDR1 is SNHLY and CDR2 FYNNEI. This CDR3 has 14 residues. V dropped 8 bases and J dropped 4; count of bases not matched to a gene: 4. This CDR3 is CASLGLAEYNEQFF. CDR3 in DNA: TGTGCCAGCCTGGGACTAGCGGAATACAATGAGCAGTTCTTC.

This clone appeared a single time. V and J are TRBV11-2 and TRBJ2-1, with D possibly TRBD2 on 6 matching bases. The CDR3 extends over 14 amino acids. Germline CDR1 is SGHAT and CDR2 is FQNNGV. Deletions cut 4 bases from V and 4 bases from J, with 11 bases between. The chain's CDR3 is CASSYSGTYNEQFF. The CDR3, as DNA: TGTGCCAGCAGCTACTCCGGGACTTACAATGAGCAGTTCTTC.

The V and J genes are TRBV7-9 and TRBJ2-1; 8 nucleotides line up with TRBD2. CDR1 SEHNR and CDR2 FQNEAQ come from the germline V gene (reference sequence). V was pared by 4 bases and J by 5 bases, with 10 bases of the junction left unmatched. The CDR3 consists of 16 residues. For the CDR3, the DNA is TGTGCCAGCAGCTCGCGAGCGGGAGAGTCCAACAATGAGCAGTTCTTC. This encodes CASSSRAGESNNEQFF.